This TCR beta chain was identified in a study of cytomegalovirus exposure and HLA in healthy donors (dated by TCRdb to about 2017). For context, the study as a whole: An earlier analysis of around 600 of the donors reported 250 to 300 Gb of sequence data and roughly 110 million unique TCR beta sequences from roughly 180 million T cells. An early release that covered about 600 HLA-typed donors contained approximately 300 gigabases of sequencing data and tens of millions of unique TCR sequences. Among the approximately 420 genotyped donors, about 85% belonged to the genetic ancestry cluster associated with self-reported Caucasian donors. The study aimed to test whether signatures of past pathogen exposure could be identified by cataloging public T cell receptors. The study used immunosequencing to profile the T cell repertoires of several hundred subjects and linked those repertoires to cytomegalovirus serostatus. A separate validation cohort of roughly 130 different subjects was used in addition to the 666-subject first cohort. High-throughput TCR immunosequencing, statistical association of individual TCRs with disease status, and machine learning were combined to predict cytomegalovirus infection status. A later analysis re-analyzed previously published TCR beta repertoires from 650 to 800 donors and added high-resolution HLA genotyping to study TCR occurrence patterns. The later analysis used no new phenotypic data to find candidate immune exposures, relying instead on TCR beta sequences and their occurrence across donors. An earlier analysis of several hundred of the donors used high-throughput TCR beta sequencing to judge whether each TCR beta V gene segment behaved as functional or pseudogenic. Donor age, sex, ethnicity and CMV serostatus were compiled alongside the repertoire data. In a later genetic analysis, genome-wide SNP genotypes for about three fifths of the roughly 670 donors were used, and that subset was treated as a discovery cohort. Every discovery cohort repertoire had been produced on one sequencing platform. Class I and class II HLA loci were covered by the typing at four-digit resolution. The number of typed donors differed by locus: about 620-640 for A, B, C, DRB1 and DQB1; 522 for DQA1; around 580 for DPA1; and about 470 for DPB1. A few DR-DQ haplotypes were treated as single units for association and clustering because of strong linkage in the cohort. Among some 400 genotyped donors of the cohort, an average of around 240,000 unique TCR beta nucleotide sequences were sequenced per donor, approximately 20% of them non-productive. What the work shows at the level of the full study, not this receptor alone: Linkage disequilibrium might explain the correlated functional status among segregating V segments, but an unknown experimental factor could not be excluded. In both the original and validation cohorts, the classifier was reported to diagnose cytomegalovirus status with high specificity and sensitivity. In a later genetic analysis, fewer N-insertions in productive TCRs were reported among donors in an Asian-associated ancestry cluster than the approximately 710-donor mean. Sequencing depth was assumed to be roughly uniform across donors in the presence/absence analyses, though that assumption may not hold. A later analysis found that TCR association rates varied across HLA loci, with DRB1 alleles showing the most associated TCRs and HLA-C alleles the fewest. Some IMGT-functional V segments, including TRBV6-2 and TRBV6-3, could not be told apart with the 87-base-pair reads, so those segments were excluded. Several of the top co-occurrence clusters appeared to be linked to parvovirus B19, influenza, CMV and Epstein-Barr virus, according to a later analysis. The authors suggested that the approach could potentially be generalized to other disease states and immunological phenotypes. CMV serostatus was the only immune exposure information available for the cohort. A cluster of highly shared sequence variants was judged likely to represent a technical artifact of the sequencing pipeline. A few of the identified cytomegalovirus-associated TCR beta chains were confirmed in vitro to be specific for cytomegalovirus antigens. Because HLA typing was missing for some donors at each locus, association tests included only the typed subset. In a later analysis, most CMV-associated TCR beta chains were found to appear HLA-restricted, with HLA associations seemingly driven largely by CMV exposure. A further reported finding was that TCR beta sequences accurately predicted the HLA-A and HLA-B alleles for most subjects in the first cohort. Most TCR sequences were seen in very few donors, while some public TCRs were found in many individuals. The study listed 150 to 200 TCR beta chains as associated with cytomegalovirus. In a later analysis, over 15,000 TCR beta sequences were associated with specific HLA alleles at a false discovery rate of 0.05. Assigning TCR associations to individual alleles was difficult when HLA alleles, especially DR and DQ, strongly co-occurred. A later genetic analysis associated a missense DCLRE1C variant with V-gene and J-gene trimming of TCR beta chains, and an independent cohort replicated the association. In this cohort, only TCR beta chains were sequenced, and detectable features were limited by the absence of alpha or paired-chain data. In an earlier analysis of approximately 600 of the donors, most TCR beta V segments were observed in productive rearrangements about 87% or about 30% of the time, broadly matching IMGT annotations. Roughly 15 rarely observed V segments, including chromosome 9 orphons, were excluded from the earlier analysis of several hundred of the donors because counts were too low. In a later analysis, HLA-associated TCR beta chains were found to be more clonally expanded and to have lower generation probabilities than equally common non-associated chains.

The CDR3 measures 15 amino acids from cysteine to phenylalanine. Kept here is only the CDR3 DNA, which spans 45 bases and is read in frame from base 1. V is trimmed back by 4 bases and J by 5 bases, and the junction contains 4 bases that no gene match accounts for. CDR1 and CDR2 are read off the germline V gene as MNHEY and SVGAGI. As regards this clone: Which antigen it targets is not known. The sample holds no much larger clone one base away, and base qualities are not on file.

In total, 600 or so healthy bone marrow donors made up the cohort. Cohort members were all nominally healthy when sampled, although unrecorded immune exposures were likely present. The donor tested CMV seronegative and was one of the 352 seronegative cohort members. A peripheral blood sample was provided by each donor, and peripheral blood mononuclear cells were used for TCR beta sequencing. The Qiagen DNeasy Blood Extraction Kit was used to extract genomic DNA from the blood cell samples. Library creation used the immunoSEQ multiplex PCR assay. The multiplex PCR relied on a mix of 60 forward primers for TCR Vbeta segments and 13 reverse primers for TCR Jbeta segments. A multiplex PCR assay on genomic DNA amplified the CDR3 region of rearranged TCR beta genes. On the Illumina HiSeq System, the amplified TCR beta libraries were sequenced as 87-base-pair reads. In the source study's methods: Across the 670 or so repertoires, a later analysis counted about 81 million unique TCR beta chains, approximately 10 million of which were shared by at least two donors. A nearest-neighbor algorithm error-corrected the raw reads and collapsed the reads into unique sequences, merging closely related sequences to remove PCR and sequencing errors. Alignment of CDR3 sequences to IMGT reference sequences was used to assign V, D and J gene segments. For a sequence to be retained, at least a six-nucleotide match to both a V gene segment and a J gene segment was required. Rearrangements were classified as productive when the CDR3 lacked stop codons and remained in frame with V and J, and all other rearrangements were classified as non-productive. CDR3 was defined according to IMGT convention as the region running from the second conserved V-encoded cysteine to the conserved J-encoded phenylalanine. The earlier analysis of more than 450 of the donors excluded sequences that lacked an unambiguous match to a single V gene segment. In an earlier analysis of several hundred of the donors, V segments were called functional above 56.7% productive rearrangements and were called segregating when the between-donor standard deviation exceeded 5%. To diagnose cytomegalovirus status from the catalog of TCR beta chain sequences, a statistical classification framework was built. In a later analysis, V and J genes were assigned by comparing TCR nucleotide sequences against IMGT/GENE-DB human TR gene sequences. Using the TCRdist pipeline, a later analysis assigned CDR3 sequences along with most-parsimonious VDJ recombination scenarios. In a later analysis, each TCR beta chain was defined by its CDR3 amino acid sequence together with its V-gene family, and reads without a unique V-gene family were excluded. As a way to deal with suspected cross-contamination and a sequencing artifact, a later analysis dropped 450 to 600 nucleotide sequences that were highly shared and had low generation probability. For each public chain, a later analysis derived a clonal expansion index from normalized ranks of inferred template counts within each repertoire. Generation probabilities in a later analysis came from a VDJ recombination model fitted to out-of-frame rearrangements, and those results were checked against IGoR. In a later analysis, hypergeometric tests were used to score TCR-TCR, TCR-HLA and TCR-CMV co-occurrence, with a repertoire-size bias correction applied to TCR pairs. A later analysis estimated false discovery rates by permuting HLA or CMV assignments 20 times. A later analysis grouped co-occurring TCRs with DBSCAN, adding TCRdist sequence similarity when clustering within HLA-allele-positive subsets. Co-occurrence clustering excluded repertoires with fewer than 30,000 or more than 120,000 public chains, plus five with anomalous nucleotide sharing. The table comes from immuneACCESS by way of TCRdb, which keeps in-frame sequences with V and J called. Part of the clones is missing from these tables; in studies checked, under half for an unresolved V gene and the rest for unknown reasons. That table gives V, J and clone size, and the DNA gave D and trimming. The sample table holds 150,000 or so clones, of which roughly 79% were seen once. Of the sample, about 0.62% is held by the ten largest clones.

Specimen: PBMCs. This clonotype was obtained from a male donor in good health and CMV-seronegative. In this chain, TRBV6-5 is recombined with TRBJ2-1; TRBD2 agrees with 11 junctional bases. The DNA sequence is given as TGTGCCAGCAGTTCTAGCGGGAGGCCGAACAATGAGCAGTTCTTC. This gives the protein CASSSSGRPNNEQFF.